The 5 T cell receptor beta chains listed next were all sequenced from one sample in a study of regulatory T cells in long-lasting Graves disease. Through Arm-PCR of CDR3 regions and iRepertoire HTBI primers, TCR beta libraries were built. TCRdb recomputed calls from the multiplex PCR reads with MiXCR, one row per CDR3 protein. The sample contains about 220,000 distinct CDR3 sequences, less than 20% of which appear only once. Described time point: newly diagnosed GD, antithyroid drugs for less than 3 months. Following extraction of RNA from PBMCs, that RNA was used to make the TCR library. This sample was also put to use in a study of T cells in Graves' hyperthyroidism and ophthalmopathy.

The sample in question was peripheral blood mononuclear cells (PBMCs), obtained at new diagnosis, from a patient treated with antithyroid drugs. All receptors come from a woman in her 30s with Graves disease.

This clonotype was found many times. This chain links TRBV10-3 with TRBJ1-2; D gene uncertain. CDR1 is ENHRY, CDR2 SYGVKD, per germline. The CDR3 is 16 amino acids. The V gene lost 0 bases and the J gene lost 2 bases, with 13 bases spanning the gap. The CDR3 DNA reads as TGTGCCATCAGTGAGTCGACCGGGAACTTCAACTATGGCTACACCTTC. Protein product: CAISESTGNFNYGYTF.

This clonotype was counted many times. V and J are TRBV6-2 or TRBV6-3 and TRBJ2-5; the match to TRBD2 covers 9 bases. CDR1 and CDR2 from the germline V gene are MNHEY and SVGEGT. This CDR3 is built from 16 residues. With V trimmed by 5 bases and J by 4 bases, 11 bases remained unmatched. The CDR3 sequence is CASSPRRVAGAETQYF. As DNA, the CDR3 is TGTGCCAGCAGTCCACGGCGGGTAGCGGGGGCAGAGACCCAGTACTTC.

Ten or more counts support this clonotype. The V and J genes are TRBV18 and TRBJ1-3; D not resolved. V lost 3 bases and J lost 3, with 15 bases in between. CDR1 KGHSH and CDR2 LQKENI come from the germline V gene. The CDR3 sequence is 16 residues long. CDR3 DNA: TGTGCCAGCTCACCCGCAAAGGCCCAAGGTGGAAACACCATATATTTT. This gives the protein CASSPAKAQGGNTIYF.

The J gene is TRBJ1-2, the V gene TRBV27; 11 bases fit TRBD1. With 6 bases clipped from V and 4 bases from J, the junction kept 4 bases outside the gene matches. The CDR3 covers 14 residues. Germline lookup yields CDR1 MNHEY and CDR2 SMNVEV (reference sequence). The CDR3 here is CASSWTGGVYGYTF. CDR3 DNA: TGTGCCAGCAGCTGGACAGGGGGCGTCTATGGCTACACCTTC.

In its sample, this clonotype was seen a few times. This rearrangement joins TRBV20-1 to TRBJ2-1, with D possibly called TRBD1 or TRBD2 (7 bases each). Germline CDR1 and CDR2: DFQATT and SNEGSKA (reference sequence). V was clipped by 4 bases and J by 0 bases, with 10 bases between them. The CDR3 loop spans 14 amino acids. CDR3: CSATRGGSYNEQFF. CDR3 nucleotides: TGCAGTGCTACCAGGGGGGGCTCCTACAATGAGCAGTTCTTC.